The 2 T cell receptor beta chains below were found in one sample sequenced in a study of control samples from healthy donors and cancer patients. Repertoires were generated with immunoSEQ multiplex PCR, while TCRdb's copy carries only in-frame clones and drops some. The table has about 70,000 clones, about 94% seen once. The sample was blood. Receptors originate from a woman in her 30s in good health.

This chain links TRBV7-8 with TRBJ2-7; TRBD1 agrees at 9 bases. Per the germline V gene, CDR1 is SGHVS and CDR2 is FQNEAQ. This CDR3 comprises 15 residues. Trimming took 6 bases from V and 4 from J; bases not matched to a gene: 10. The DNA of the CDR3 is TGTGCCAGCAGTTGGCCTGGGACAGGGATTTACGAGCAGTACTTC. Translating gives CASSWPGTGIYEQYF.

The chain joins TRBV2 to TRBJ2-5, with D perhaps matching TRBD2 (7 bases). CDR3 size: 15 residues. Germline loops: CDR1 SNHLY, CDR2 FYNNEI. The ends were cut back, 5 bases at V and 4 bases at J, with 17 bases in the middle. This CDR3 is CASSNLEGGGETQYF. Here the CDR3 DNA reads TGTGCCAGCAGTAATCTAGAGGGAGGGGGAGAGACCCAGTACTTC.